These T cell receptor beta chains were read from a single sample in a study of PD-1 blockade in classical Hodgkin lymphoma. Produced via immunoSEQ multiplex PCR; TCRdb's table is partial and in-frame only. Of nearly 7,000 clones listed, 80% were seen once; the top ten hold about 2.5%. The sample in question was CD4+ T cells from blood, obtained at baseline. These receptor sequences come from a human donor with classical Hodgkin lymphoma. Each CDR3 is given with its conserved first and last residue. The D gene is left open where the match is weak. Clone size is stated in some rows and not others, as once, few, many or a class when expanded.

len: 17; v_gene: TRBV11-2; j_gene: TRBJ2-7; abundance: few; d_gene: TRBD1; CDR3nt: TGTGCCAGCAGCTCGGGCTCGACCGGGACAGGGGGCTACGAGCAGTACTTC; CDR3aa: CASSSGSTGTGGYEQYF
len: 16; v_gene: TRBV15; j_gene: TRBJ2-1; abundance: .; d_gene: TRBD2; CDR3nt: TGTGCCACCAGCAGAGATGGAAGGACTAGCTCGAATGAGCAGTTCTTC; CDR3aa: CATSRDGRTSSNEQFF
len: 14; v_gene: TRBV25-1; j_gene: TRBJ2-7; abundance: .; d_gene: .; CDR3nt: TGTGCCAGCAGTGAGGTTGGGCGCTCCTACGAGCAGTACTTC; CDR3aa: CASSEVGRSYEQYF
len: 14; v_gene: TRBV10-3; j_gene: TRBJ1-2; abundance: .; d_gene: .; CDR3nt: TGTGCCATCAGTGACCCACGGGACGGAGATGGCTACACCTTC; CDR3aa: CAISDPRDGDGYTF
len: 16; v_gene: TRBV13; j_gene: TRBJ2-1; abundance: .; d_gene: TRBD2; CDR3nt: TGTGCCAGCAGCTTACGAGCGTCTAGCGGGAGGAACGAGCAGTTCTTC; CDR3aa: CASSLRASSGRNEQFF
len: 16; v_gene: TRBV12-5; j_gene: TRBJ2-3; abundance: .; d_gene: TRBD2; CDR3nt: TGTGCTAGCCGAATGGATAGCGGGAGGCCCACCGATACGCAGTATTTT; CDR3aa: CASRMDSGRPTDTQYF
len: 15; v_gene: TRBV19; j_gene: TRBJ2-7; abundance: .; d_gene: TRBD1; CDR3nt: TGTGCCAGTAGTTCCCCGGGACAGGGGGGCTACGAGCAGTACTTC; CDR3aa: CASSSPGQGGYEQYF
len: 13; v_gene: TRBV10-3; j_gene: TRBJ1-3; abundance: .; d_gene: .; CDR3nt: TGTGCCATCAGTGAGTCAGGGGGAAACACCATATATTTT; CDR3aa: CAISESGGNTIYF
len: 13; v_gene: TRBV10-3; j_gene: TRBJ2-4; abundance: .; d_gene: TRBD2; CDR3nt: TGTGCCATCAGTGCCGGGACTAGCAACATTCAGTACTTC; CDR3aa: CAISAGTSNIQYF
len: 15; v_gene: TRBV4-2; j_gene: TRBJ2-5; abundance: .; d_gene: TRBD2; CDR3nt: TGTGCCAGCAGCCAAGCTCTAGCGGGATGGGAGACCCAGTACTTC; CDR3aa: CASSQALAGWETQYF
len: 11; v_gene: TRBV5-5; j_gene: TRBJ2-3; abundance: .; d_gene: .; CDR3nt: TGTGCCAGCAGCTTGGTTGATACGCAGTATTTT; CDR3aa: CASSLVDTQYF
len: 14; v_gene: TRBV6-5; j_gene: TRBJ2-7; abundance: .; d_gene: TRBD2; CDR3nt: TGTGCCAGCACTAATAGCGGGAGCAAGTACGAGCAGTACTTC; CDR3aa: CASTNSGSKYEQYF
len: 11; v_gene: TRBV20-1; j_gene: TRBJ2-4; abundance: .; d_gene: .; CDR3nt: TGCAGTGCCAACCTTAAAAACATTCAGTACTTC; CDR3aa: CSANLKNIQYF
len: 17; v_gene: TRBV4-1; j_gene: TRBJ2-7; abundance: .; d_gene: .; CDR3nt: TGCGCCAGCAGCCAGACGGACGACGGGACTCTAAATTACGAGCAGTACTTC; CDR3aa: CASSQTDDGTLNYEQYF
len: 14; v_gene: TRBV5-1; j_gene: TRBJ2-1; abundance: .; d_gene: .; CDR3nt: TGCGCCAGCAGCTTGGGGGACTCGGGCAATGAGCAGTTCTTC; CDR3aa: CASSLGDSGNEQFF
len: 17; v_gene: TRBV2; j_gene: TRBJ2-1; abundance: .; d_gene: TRBD2; CDR3nt: TGTGCCAGCAGTGTCCCGGTAGCGGGGGGCGCCTACAATGAGCAGTTCTTC; CDR3aa: CASSVPVAGGAYNEQFF
len: 15; v_gene: TRBV5-1; j_gene: TRBJ2-3; abundance: .; d_gene: .; CDR3nt: TGCGCCAGCAGCTTACCAAGCGACAACACAGATACGCAGTATTTT; CDR3aa: CASSLPSDNTDTQYF
len: 14; v_gene: TRBV6-1; j_gene: TRBJ2-5; abundance: .; d_gene: .; CDR3nt: TGTGCCAGCAGTGAAGGCCCGGGACGTGAGACCCAGTACTTC; CDR3aa: CASSEGPGRETQYF
len: 14; v_gene: TRBV5-1; j_gene: TRBJ2-7; abundance: .; d_gene: TRBD1; CDR3nt: TGCGCCAGCAGCTTGGAGGGACAGGGTTACGAGCAGTACTTC; CDR3aa: CASSLEGQGYEQYF
len: 15; v_gene: TRBV10-2; j_gene: TRBJ2-3; abundance: .; d_gene: TRBD2; CDR3nt: TGCGCCAGCAGTCGGGCTAGCGGGGGCACAGATACGCAGTATTTT; CDR3aa: CASSRASGGTDTQYF
len: 15; v_gene: TRBV19; j_gene: TRBJ1-5; abundance: .; d_gene: .; CDR3nt: TGTGCCAGCCGCCGCACGAGGGGCTTGGATCAGCCCCAGCATTTT; CDR3aa: CASRRTRGLDQPQHF
len: 15; v_gene: TRBV5-5; j_gene: TRBJ2-4; abundance: once; d_gene: .; CDR3nt: TGTGCCAGCAGCTTGGCCGGGACAGCCAAAAACATTCAGTACTTC; CDR3aa: CASSLAGTAKNIQYF
len: 15; v_gene: TRBV9; j_gene: TRBJ2-3; abundance: .; d_gene: .; CDR3nt: TGTGCCAGCAGCGTAGCTAGGTCCCCCACAGATACGCAGTATTTT; CDR3aa: CASSVARSPTDTQYF
len: 14; v_gene: TRBV19; j_gene: TRBJ1-3; abundance: .; d_gene: .; CDR3nt: TGTGCCAGTAGTATGAGGGAGTTTGGAAACACCATATATTTT; CDR3aa: CASSMREFGNTIYF
len: 15; v_gene: TRBV5-6; j_gene: TRBJ1-1; abundance: few; d_gene: .; CDR3nt: TGTGCCAGCAGCTTACGGACAATCATTATGACTGAAGCTTTCTTT; CDR3aa: CASSLRTIIMTEAFF
len: 14; v_gene: TRBV6-1; j_gene: TRBJ1-2; abundance: .; d_gene: .; CDR3nt: TGTGCCAGCATCCTCCCTGCAGGGCTTGAGGGCTACACCTTC; CDR3aa: CASILPAGLEGYTF
len: 14; v_gene: TRBV19; j_gene: TRBJ2-7; abundance: .; d_gene: TRBD2; CDR3nt: TGTGCCAGTAGTTCACTAGCGGGTTCCTACGAGCAGTACTTC; CDR3aa: CASSSLAGSYEQYF
len: 13; v_gene: TRBV10-2; j_gene: TRBJ1-5; abundance: .; d_gene: TRBD1; CDR3nt: TGCGCCAGTGCGGGGGCAGGGGGCCAGCCCCAGCATTTT; CDR3aa: CASAGAGGQPQHF
len: 16; v_gene: TRBV2; j_gene: TRBJ1-1; abundance: .; d_gene: .; CDR3nt: TGTGCCAGCAGTGAAATTGCGGAACTTATGAACACTGAAGCTTTCTTT; CDR3aa: CASSEIAELMNTEAFF
len: 13; v_gene: TRBV18; j_gene: TRBJ2-7; abundance: .; d_gene: .; CDR3nt: TGTGCCAGCTCACCATCCGGGAGTACCGAGCAGTACTTC; CDR3aa: CASSPSGSTEQYF
len: 16; v_gene: TRBV18; j_gene: TRBJ2-3; abundance: .; d_gene: TRBD2; CDR3nt: TGTGCCAGCTCACCGGGAGGGGCAGGGCGCACAGATACGCAGTATTTT; CDR3aa: CASSPGGAGRTDTQYF
len: 15; v_gene: TRBV10-3; j_gene: TRBJ2-2; abundance: .; d_gene: .; CDR3nt: TGTGCCACAGAGAGCAAGCGGGCGGACACCGGGGAGCTGTTTTTT; CDR3aa: CATESKRADTGELFF
len: 18; v_gene: TRBV15; j_gene: TRBJ2-3; abundance: .; d_gene: TRBD1; CDR3nt: TGTGCCAGCTCGAAGGGAGAAGGACAGGGGGAGTTCGGGTATACGCAGTATTTT; CDR3aa: CASSKGEGQGEFGYTQYF
len: 11; v_gene: TRBV10-3; j_gene: TRBJ2-1; abundance: .; d_gene: .; CDR3nt: TGTGCCATCAGTGAAACCAATGAGCAGTTCTTC; CDR3aa: CAISETNEQFF
len: 16; v_gene: TRBV2; j_gene: TRBJ2-2; abundance: .; d_gene: TRBD1; CDR3nt: TGTGCCAGCAGGCAAGGGACAGGGAAGGGCGCCGGGGAGCTGTTTTTT; CDR3aa: CASRQGTGKGAGELFF
len: 17; v_gene: TRBV5-1; j_gene: TRBJ2-3; abundance: .; d_gene: TRBD1; CDR3nt: TGCGCCAGCAGGGATGGGACAGGGGAAGGGATGACAGATACGCAGTATTTT; CDR3aa: CASRDGTGEGMTDTQYF
len: 15; v_gene: TRBV2; j_gene: TRBJ1-1; abundance: .; d_gene: TRBD1; CDR3nt: TGTGCCAGCAGTGAAGGGGACAGGAGGAACACTGAAGCTTTCTTT; CDR3aa: CASSEGDRRNTEAFF
len: 15; v_gene: TRBV28; j_gene: TRBJ1-5; abundance: .; d_gene: TRBD1; CDR3nt: TGTGCCAACAGGGGCGGGACGGTTAGCAATCAGCCCCAGCATTTT; CDR3aa: CANRGGTVSNQPQHF
len: 12; v_gene: TRBV28; j_gene: TRBJ1-5; abundance: once; d_gene: TRBD1; CDR3nt: TGTGCCAGCAGCGAGGGACAGGGCAACGGTCATTTT; CDR3aa: CASSEGQGNGHF
len: 13; v_gene: TRBV11-2; j_gene: TRBJ2-7; abundance: .; d_gene: .; CDR3nt: TGTGCCAGCAGCTTAGGGGCTTCGGGCGAGCAGTACTTC; CDR3aa: CASSLGASGEQYF
len: 15; v_gene: TRBV18; j_gene: TRBJ2-5; abundance: .; d_gene: TRBD1; CDR3nt: TGTGCCAGCTCAGCCCTGGGACAGGCCGCAGAGACCCAGTACTTC; CDR3aa: CASSALGQAAETQYF
len: 15; v_gene: TRBV6-4; j_gene: TRBJ1-5; abundance: few; d_gene: .; CDR3nt: TGTGCCAGGAACCTATCACAGCCCGTCGGCCAGCCCCAGCATTTT; CDR3aa: CARNLSQPVGQPQHF
len: 17; v_gene: TRBV21-1; j_gene: TRBJ2-1; abundance: once; d_gene: .; CDR3nt: TGTGCCAGCAGCAAAGCTAATGAGGGTTGCTCCTACAATGAGCAGTTCTTC; CDR3aa: CASSKANEGCSYNEQFF
len: 13; v_gene: TRBV6-5; j_gene: TRBJ1-1; abundance: .; d_gene: TRBD1; CDR3nt: TGTGCCAGCACCCACAGGGGGCAAACTGAAGCTTTCTTT; CDR3aa: CASTHRGQTEAFF
len: 16; v_gene: TRBV28; j_gene: TRBJ2-2; abundance: .; d_gene: .; CDR3nt: TGTGCCAGCAGCCCCGGGGGACTGAGAACAGGCGGGGAGCTGTTTTTT; CDR3aa: CASSPGGLRTGGELFF
len: 12; v_gene: TRBV5-6; j_gene: TRBJ1-5; abundance: once; d_gene: .; CDR3nt: TGTGCCAGCAGCTTGAACAATCAGCCCCAGCATTTT; CDR3aa: CASSLNNQPQHF
len: 17; v_gene: TRBV5-5; j_gene: TRBJ2-7; abundance: .; d_gene: TRBD1; CDR3nt: TGTGCCAGCAGCTCCCTCGACCCGGGACAGGGGTTGGGGGAGCAGTACTTC; CDR3aa: CASSSLDPGQGLGEQYF
len: 16; v_gene: TRBV12-5; j_gene: TRBJ2-3; abundance: .; d_gene: TRBD1; CDR3nt: TGTGCTAGTGGTTTCGGGACAGGGTCTTGGAGAGATACGCAGTATTTT; CDR3aa: CASGFGTGSWRDTQYF
len: 13; v_gene: TRBV18; j_gene: TRBJ1-1; abundance: .; d_gene: .; CDR3nt: TGTGCCAGCTCAACCTCCGGAGCCAATGAAGCTTTCTTT; CDR3aa: CASSTSGANEAFF
len: 16; v_gene: TRBV14; j_gene: TRBJ2-7; abundance: .; d_gene: .; CDR3nt: TGTGCCAGCAGCCAACGTCCAGGGGATTCGTTGGACGAGCAGTACTTC; CDR3aa: CASSQRPGDSLDEQYF
len: 15; v_gene: TRBV9; j_gene: TRBJ1-2; abundance: .; d_gene: .; CDR3nt: TGTGCCAGCAGCGTAGGCGGAGAGACCTCCTATGGCTACACCTTC; CDR3aa: CASSVGGETSYGYTF
len: 14; v_gene: TRBV5-8; j_gene: TRBJ1-3; abundance: .; d_gene: .; CDR3nt: TGTGCCAGCAGCCTGGACGAACGCGAAAACACCATATATTTT; CDR3aa: CASSLDERENTIYF
len: 16; v_gene: TRBV5-6; j_gene: TRBJ1-1; abundance: .; d_gene: TRBD1; CDR3nt: TGTGCCAGCAGCTTGGAGTTGGGACAGGTGAACACTGAAGCTTTCTTT; CDR3aa: CASSLELGQVNTEAFF